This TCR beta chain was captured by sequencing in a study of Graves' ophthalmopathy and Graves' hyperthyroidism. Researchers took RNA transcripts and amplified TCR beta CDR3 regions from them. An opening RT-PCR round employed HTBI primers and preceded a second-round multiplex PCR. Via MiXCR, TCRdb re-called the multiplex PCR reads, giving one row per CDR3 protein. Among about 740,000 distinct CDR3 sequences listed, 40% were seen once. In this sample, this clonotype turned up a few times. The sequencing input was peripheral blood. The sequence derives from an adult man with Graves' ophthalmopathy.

In DNA form, the CDR3 reads TGTGCCAGCAGCTTAGATCGCCGAGTTGGAAACACCATATATTTT. It specifies CASSLDRRVGNTIYF. This sequence joins TRBV7-9 and TRBJ1-3; no clear D. V dropped 1 base and J dropped 3 bases, with 10 bases sitting between them. This CDR3 region has 15 residues. CDR1 is SEHNR and CDR2 is FQNEAQ in the germline V gene (reference sequence).